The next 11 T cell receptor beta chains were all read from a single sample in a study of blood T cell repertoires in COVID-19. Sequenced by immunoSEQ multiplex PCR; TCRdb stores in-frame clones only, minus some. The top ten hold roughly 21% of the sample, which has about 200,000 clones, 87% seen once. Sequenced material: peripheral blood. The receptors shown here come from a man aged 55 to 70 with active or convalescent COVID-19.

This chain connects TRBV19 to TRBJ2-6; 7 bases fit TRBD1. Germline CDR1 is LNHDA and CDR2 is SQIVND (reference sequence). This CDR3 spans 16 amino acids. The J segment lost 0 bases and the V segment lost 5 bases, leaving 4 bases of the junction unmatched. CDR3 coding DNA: TGTGCCAGTAGTCAGGGGGTTTTCTCTGGGGCCAACGTCCTGACTTTC. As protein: CASSQGVFSGANVLTF. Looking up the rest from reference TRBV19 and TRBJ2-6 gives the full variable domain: DGGITQSPKYLFRKEGQNVTLSCEQNLNHDAMYWYRQDPGQGLRLIYYSQIVNDFQKGDIAEGYSVSREKKESFPLTVTSAQKNPTAFYLCASSQGVFSGANVLTFGAGSRLTVL.

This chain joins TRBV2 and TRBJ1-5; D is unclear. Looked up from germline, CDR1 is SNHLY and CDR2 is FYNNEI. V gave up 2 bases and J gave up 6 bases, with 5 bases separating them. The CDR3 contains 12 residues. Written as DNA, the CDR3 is TGTGCCAGCAGTGAAAGCGGTCAGCCCCAGCATTTT. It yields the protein CASSESGQPQHF.

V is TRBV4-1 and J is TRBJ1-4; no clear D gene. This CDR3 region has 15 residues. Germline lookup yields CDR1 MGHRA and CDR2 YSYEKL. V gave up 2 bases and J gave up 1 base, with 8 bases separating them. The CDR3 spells CASSQSGKTNEKLFF. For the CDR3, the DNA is TGCGCCAGCAGCCAATCCGGGAAAACTAATGAAAAACTGTTTTTT.

Here the CDR3 reads CASRPDTQRGQYF. CDR3 nucleotides: TGTGCCAGCAGGCCAGATACCCAAAGGGGGCAGTACTTC. The chain joins TRBV6-5 to TRBJ2-7; D is perhaps TRBD1 (5 bases). V lost 6 bases to trimming and J lost 9 bases, with 18 bases between them. The CDR3 totals 13 residues. Germline loops: CDR1 MNHEY, CDR2 SVGAGI.

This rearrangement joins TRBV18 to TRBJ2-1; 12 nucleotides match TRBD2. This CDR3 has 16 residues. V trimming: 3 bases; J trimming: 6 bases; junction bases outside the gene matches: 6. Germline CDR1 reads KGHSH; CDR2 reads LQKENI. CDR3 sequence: CASSPSLAGGFNEQFF. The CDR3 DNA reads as TGTGCCAGCTCACCTTCCCTAGCGGGGGGGTTCAATGAGCAGTTCTTC.

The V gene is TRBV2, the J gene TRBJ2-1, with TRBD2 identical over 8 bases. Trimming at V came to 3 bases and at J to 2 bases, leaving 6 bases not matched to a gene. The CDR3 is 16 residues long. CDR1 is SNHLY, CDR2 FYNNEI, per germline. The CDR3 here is CASSETGLETYNEQFF. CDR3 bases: TGTGCCAGCAGTGAGACGGGACTAGAGACCTACAATGAGCAGTTCTTC. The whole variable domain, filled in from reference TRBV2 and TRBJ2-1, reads EPEVTQTPSHQVTQMGQEVILRCVPISNHLYFYWYRQILGQKVEFLVSFYNNEISEKSEIFDDQFSVERPDGSNFTLKIRSTKLEDSAMYFCASSETGLETYNEQFFGPGTRLTVL.

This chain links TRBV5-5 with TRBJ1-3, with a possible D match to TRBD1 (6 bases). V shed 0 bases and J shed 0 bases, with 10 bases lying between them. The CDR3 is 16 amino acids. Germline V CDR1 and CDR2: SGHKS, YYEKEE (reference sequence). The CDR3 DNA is TGTGCCAGCAGCTTGGGCAGGGGAAGCTCTGGAAACACCATATATTTT. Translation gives CASSLGRGSSGNTIYF.

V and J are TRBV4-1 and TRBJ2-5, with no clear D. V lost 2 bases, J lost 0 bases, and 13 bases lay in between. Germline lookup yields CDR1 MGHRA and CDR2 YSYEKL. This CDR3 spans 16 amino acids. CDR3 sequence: CASSQLLVQYQETQYF. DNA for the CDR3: TGCGCCAGCAGCCAACTGCTGGTTCAGTACCAAGAGACCCAGTACTTC.

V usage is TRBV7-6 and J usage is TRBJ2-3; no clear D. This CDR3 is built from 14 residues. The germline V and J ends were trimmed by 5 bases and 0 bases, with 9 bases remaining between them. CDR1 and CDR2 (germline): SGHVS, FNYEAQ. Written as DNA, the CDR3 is TGTGCCAGCAGCCACATTTATAGCACAGATACGCAGTATTTT. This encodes CASSHIYSTDTQYF.

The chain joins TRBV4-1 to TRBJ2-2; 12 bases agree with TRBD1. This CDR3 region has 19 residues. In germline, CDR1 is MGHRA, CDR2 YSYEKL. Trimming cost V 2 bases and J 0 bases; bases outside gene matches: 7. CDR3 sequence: CASSQRSGTGGTNTGELFF. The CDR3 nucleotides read TGCGCCAGCAGCCAAAGAAGCGGGACAGGGGGCACGAACACCGGGGAGCTGTTTTTT.

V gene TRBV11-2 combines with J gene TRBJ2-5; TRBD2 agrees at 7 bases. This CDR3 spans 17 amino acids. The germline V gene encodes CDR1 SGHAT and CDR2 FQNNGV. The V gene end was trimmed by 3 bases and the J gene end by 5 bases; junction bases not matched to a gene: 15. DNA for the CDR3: TGTGCCAGCAGCTTCCGGACCTCAATCGGGGGGTCGGAGACCCAGTACTTC. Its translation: CASSFRTSIGGSETQYF.